This paragraph covers one T cell receptor beta chain sequence. What antigen it recognizes has not been identified. Base qualities were left out, and no much larger clone turns up one base away. TCRbeta CDR3 regions were amplified from genomic DNA using the immunoSEQ Assay, a bias-controlled multiplex PCR. The original methods were these. Within the assay, amplification of reference gene primers was used to estimate how many nucleated cells each sample contained. To quantify the absolute abundance of each unique TCRbeta CDR3 rearrangement, sequence reads were collapsed and filtered. For each sample, productive Simpson clonality was calculated as the square root of Simpson's diversity index across productive rearrangements. TCRdb took this table from immuneACCESS and kept in-frame rearrangements with V and J called. Such tables lack part of the clones; where checked against another copy, unresolved V genes explain under half of the gap, and the rest is unexplained. The V and J calls and clone size were taken over from that table, and D and trimming were inferred from the DNA. This sample comprises some 210,000 clones, about 91% of them detected only once. The top ten clones comprise under 1.5% of the sample.

This sample is part of a study of blood T cell repertoires in COVID-19 (dated by TCRdb to the early 2020s). Concerning the study at large: The collaborator samples originated in the United States, Italy and Spain and spanned the acute and convalescent phases of COVID-19. The prospective study material was composed of cDNA or gDNA derived from T cells, B-cell-depleted T cells, or PBMCs. Deeply sampled blood TCRbeta repertoires from subjects exposed to, actively infected with, or recovered from COVID-19 were included in the dataset. The repertoires were released in a freely available public database intended as a resource for research on the immune response to SARS-CoV-2. Samples were obtained from the ongoing ImmuneRACE study (first 160 participants) and from some 1,200 subjects provided by 6 global collaborators. A de-identified subject ID, COVID-19 status, age in years and sex were almost always included in the sample metadata. Where available, HLA class I and class II types were obtained from metadata supplied by the sample provider rather than from assay-based typing.

Results and caveats for the whole study, not just this receptor: The amount of clinical and demographic metadata varied by source and participant and was provided uncurated.

V and J are trimmed by 2 bases and 5 bases, and the gene matches miss 6 bases of the junction. The CDR3 holds 14 amino acids from the cysteine to the phenylalanine. Only the CDR3 region is kept as DNA, spanning 42 bases read in frame from base 1. From the germline V gene (reference sequence), CDR1 is GTSNPN and CDR2 is SVGIG. Collaborating institutions collected whole blood in K2EDTA tubes following their own protocols. Collaborator samples were shipped for TCRbeta analysis as frozen whole blood, isolated PBMCs, or DNA extracted from either sample type. The rearrangement joined TRBV30 to TRBJ2-1; a stretch of 7 junction bases matches TRBD2. Sequencing was done on a sample of peripheral blood. This sequence was found in a man aged 30 to 45 with acute or convalescent COVID-19. The CDR3 region: CAWSLRGLHNEQFF. Here is the DNA: TGTGCCTGGAGTCTCCGGGGACTACACAATGAGCAGTTCTTC.